The sequence of this TCR beta chain was determined in a study of blood T cell repertoires in COVID-19. Study-wide background: The study drew acute and convalescent COVID-19 samples from the United States, Italy and Spain. Sources were T cells, B-cell-depleted T cells, or PBMCs; the material itself was cDNA or gDNA.

The CDR3 loop spans 14 amino acids. Germline-derived CDR1 and CDR2 are MDHEN and SYDVKM. J was trimmed by 6 bases and V by 4 bases; bases with no gene match: 4. Original handling: Counts of nucleated cells, estimated from reference gene primer amplification, were obtained. Generated by immunoSEQ multiplex PCR, the TCRdb table keeps only in-frame clones and is missing some. That table is the source of V, J and clone size, and D and trimming were worked out from the DNA. This sample carries fewer than 150,000 clones, more than 75% of them seen once, and the ten largest clones take under 6.5%. The sequence came from a human donor in a cohort sampled during active COVID-19. The source material was peripheral blood. V and J are TRBV28 and TRBJ2-1, with TRBD2 matching 9 bases. The chain's CDR3 is CASSSLAGVNEQFF. The CDR3 nucleotides are TGTGCCAGCAGTTCGTTAGCGGGAGTCAATGAGCAGTTCTTC.